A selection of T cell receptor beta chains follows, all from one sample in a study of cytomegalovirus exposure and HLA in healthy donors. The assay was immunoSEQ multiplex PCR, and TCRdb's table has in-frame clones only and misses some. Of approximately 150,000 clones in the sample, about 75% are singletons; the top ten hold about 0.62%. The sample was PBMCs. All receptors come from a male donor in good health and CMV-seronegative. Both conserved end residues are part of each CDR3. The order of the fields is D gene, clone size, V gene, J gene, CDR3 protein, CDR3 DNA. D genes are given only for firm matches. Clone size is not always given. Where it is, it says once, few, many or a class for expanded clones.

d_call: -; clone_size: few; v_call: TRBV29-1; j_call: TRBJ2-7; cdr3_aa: CSVGQNYEQYF; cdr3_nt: TGCAGCGTTGGACAGAACTACGAGCAGTACTTC
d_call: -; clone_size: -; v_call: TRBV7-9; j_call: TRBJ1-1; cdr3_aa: CASSPPGAGMNTEAFF; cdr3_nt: TGTGCCAGCAGCCCCCCCGGTGCAGGGATGAACACTGAAGCTTTCTTT
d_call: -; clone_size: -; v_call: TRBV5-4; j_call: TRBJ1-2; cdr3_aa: CASSPSTSNYGYTF; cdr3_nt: TGTGCCAGCAGCCCGAGCACCTCTAACTATGGCTACACCTTC
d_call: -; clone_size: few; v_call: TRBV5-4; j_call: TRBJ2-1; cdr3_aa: CASSLKDSFDEQFF; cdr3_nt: TGTGCCAGCAGCTTAAAGGACAGTTTCGATGAGCAGTTCTTC
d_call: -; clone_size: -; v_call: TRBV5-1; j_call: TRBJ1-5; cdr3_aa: CASSLEKTGDSNQPQHF; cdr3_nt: TGCGCCAGCAGCTTGGAGAAGACAGGTGATAGCAATCAGCCCCAGCATTTT
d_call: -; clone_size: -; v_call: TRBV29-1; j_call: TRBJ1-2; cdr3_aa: CSAEGTTGDYGYTF; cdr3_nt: TGCAGCGCTGAGGGCACAACCGGGGACTATGGCTACACCTTC
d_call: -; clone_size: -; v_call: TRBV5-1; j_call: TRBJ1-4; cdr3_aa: CASSRAGENNEKLFF; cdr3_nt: TGCGCCAGCTCCCGCGCAGGGGAGAACAATGAAAAACTGTTTTTT
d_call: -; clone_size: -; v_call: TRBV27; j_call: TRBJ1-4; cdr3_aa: CASSPSRGETNEKLFF; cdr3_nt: TGTGCCAGCAGTCCCAGCAGGGGCGAAACTAATGAAAAACTGTTTTTT
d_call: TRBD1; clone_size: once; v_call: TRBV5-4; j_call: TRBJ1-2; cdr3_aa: CASSLGQQGYGYTF; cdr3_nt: TGTGCCAGCAGCTTAGGACAACAGGGGTATGGCTACACCTTC
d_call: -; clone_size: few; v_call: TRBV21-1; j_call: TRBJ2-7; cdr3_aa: CASKGHTGYEQYF; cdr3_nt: TGTGCCAGCAAAGGCCACACGGGATACGAGCAGTACTTC
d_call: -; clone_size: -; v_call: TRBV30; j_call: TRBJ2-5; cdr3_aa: CAWRSLGAGSGETQYF; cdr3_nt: TGTGCCTGGAGATCATTGGGTGCGGGATCGGGAGAGACCCAGTACTTC
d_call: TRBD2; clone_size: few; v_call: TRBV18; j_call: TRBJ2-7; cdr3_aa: CASSPNLAGVSYEQYF; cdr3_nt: TGTGCCAGCTCACCAAACCTAGCGGGCGTTTCCTACGAGCAGTACTTC
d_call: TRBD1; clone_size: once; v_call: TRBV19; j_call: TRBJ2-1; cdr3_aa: CASSRGTGGNEQFF; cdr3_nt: TGTGCCAGTAGTAGAGGGACAGGGGGCAATGAGCAGTTCTTC
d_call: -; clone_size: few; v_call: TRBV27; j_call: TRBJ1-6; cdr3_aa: CASSLSRTLPLHF; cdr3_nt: TGTGCCAGCAGTTTATCTAGGACTCTACCCCTCCACTTT
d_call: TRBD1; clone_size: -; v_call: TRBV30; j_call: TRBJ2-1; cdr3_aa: CAWSVVGTGRLRQFF; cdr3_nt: TGTGCCTGGAGTGTCGTCGGGACAGGACGGCTGAGACAGTTCTTC
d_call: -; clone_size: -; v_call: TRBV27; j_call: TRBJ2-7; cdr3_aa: CASSFLGSEQYF; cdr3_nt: TGTGCCAGCAGTTTCTTGGGCTCCGAGCAGTACTTC
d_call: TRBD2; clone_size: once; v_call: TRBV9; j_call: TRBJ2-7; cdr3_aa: CASSGGGEGLREQYF; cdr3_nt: TGTGCCAGCAGCGGTGGCGGGGAGGGCCTTCGCGAGCAGTACTTC
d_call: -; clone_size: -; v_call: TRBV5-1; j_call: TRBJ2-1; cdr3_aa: CASSPTPGSYNEQFF; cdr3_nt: TGCGCCAGCAGCCCTACCCCAGGGTCCTACAATGAGCAGTTCTTC
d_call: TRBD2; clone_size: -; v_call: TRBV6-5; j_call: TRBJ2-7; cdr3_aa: CASRFLAGVQEQYF; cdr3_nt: TGTGCCAGCAGGTTTCTAGCGGGAGTACAGGAGCAGTACTTC
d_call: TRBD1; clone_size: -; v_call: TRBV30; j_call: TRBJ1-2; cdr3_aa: CAWSVAGGYGNTF; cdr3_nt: TGTGCCTGGAGTGTAGCAGGGGGCTATGGCAACACCTTC
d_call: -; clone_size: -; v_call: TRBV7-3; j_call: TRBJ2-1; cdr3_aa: CASSSRPMTDGGNEQFF; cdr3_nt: TGTGCCAGCAGTTCTCGGCCGATGACAGACGGTGGCAATGAGCAGTTCTTC
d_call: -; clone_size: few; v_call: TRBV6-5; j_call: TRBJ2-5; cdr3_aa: CASGPQGLQETQYF; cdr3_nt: TGTGCCAGCGGCCCCCAGGGCTTGCAAGAGACCCAGTACTTC
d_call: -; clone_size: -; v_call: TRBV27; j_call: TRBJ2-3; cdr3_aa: CASSYTTPEYTDTQYF; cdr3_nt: TGTGCCAGCAGTTACACAACCCCTGAATACACAGATACGCAGTATTTT
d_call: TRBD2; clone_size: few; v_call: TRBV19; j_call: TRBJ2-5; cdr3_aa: CASSIGGRTSGDQETQYF; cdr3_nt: TGTGCCAGTAGTATAGGGGGTCGGACTAGCGGGGACCAAGAGACCCAGTACTTC
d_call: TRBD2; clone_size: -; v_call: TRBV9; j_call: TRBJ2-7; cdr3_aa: CASSENGLAGEQYF; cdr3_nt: TGTGCCAGCAGCGAAAACGGACTAGCAGGTGAGCAGTACTTC
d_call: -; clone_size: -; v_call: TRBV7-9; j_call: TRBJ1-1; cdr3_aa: CSSSLVTEAFF; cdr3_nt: TGTTCCAGCAGCTTAGTAACTGAAGCTTTCTTT
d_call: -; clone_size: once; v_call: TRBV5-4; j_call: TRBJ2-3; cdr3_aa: CASKSQGRNTDTQYF; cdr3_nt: TGTGCCAGCAAATCACAGGGAAGAAACACTGATACGCAGTATTTT
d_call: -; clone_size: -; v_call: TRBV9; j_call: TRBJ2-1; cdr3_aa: CASSLGGGDEQFF; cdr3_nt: TGTGCCAGCAGCCTCGGAGGGGGGGATGAGCAGTTCTTC
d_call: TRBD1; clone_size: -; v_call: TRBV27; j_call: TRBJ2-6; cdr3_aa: CASSPTGVGANVLTF; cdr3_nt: TGTGCCAGCAGCCCGACAGGGGTCGGGGCCAACGTCCTGACTTTC
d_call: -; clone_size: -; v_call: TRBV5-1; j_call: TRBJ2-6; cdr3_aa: CASSLGAAGANVLTF; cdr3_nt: TGCGCCAGCAGCTTGGGAGCGGCTGGGGCCAACGTCCTGACTTTC
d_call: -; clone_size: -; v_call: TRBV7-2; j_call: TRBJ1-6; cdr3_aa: CASSLAPGQPLHF; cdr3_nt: TGTGCCAGCAGCTTAGCGCCAGGGCAACCCCTCCACTTT
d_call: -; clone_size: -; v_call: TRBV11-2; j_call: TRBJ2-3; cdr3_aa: CASSLVVVADTQYF; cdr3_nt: TGTGCCAGCAGCTTAGTAGTGGTGGCAGATACGCAGTATTTT
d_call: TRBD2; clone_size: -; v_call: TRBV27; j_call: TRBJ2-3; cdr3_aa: CASSFGGSQTDTQYF; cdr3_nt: TGTGCCAGCAGTTTCGGCGGGAGTCAAACAGATACGCAGTATTTT
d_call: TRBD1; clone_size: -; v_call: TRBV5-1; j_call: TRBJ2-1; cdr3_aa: CASSPQGQGAAYNEQFF; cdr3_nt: TGCGCCAGCAGCCCCCAGGGACAGGGGGCCGCCTACAATGAGCAGTTCTTC
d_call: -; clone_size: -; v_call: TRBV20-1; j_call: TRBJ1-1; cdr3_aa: CSASLALEAFF; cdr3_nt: TGCAGTGCTAGTTTGGCATTAGAAGCTTTCTTT
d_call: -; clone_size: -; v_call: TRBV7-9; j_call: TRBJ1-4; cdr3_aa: CASSLPPGEKLFF; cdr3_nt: TGTGCCAGCAGCTTACCCCCGGGAGAAAAACTGTTTTTT
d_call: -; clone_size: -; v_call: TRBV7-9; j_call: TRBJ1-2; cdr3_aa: CASSLTIGSLNYGYTF; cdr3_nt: TGTGCCAGCAGCTTAACTATAGGCAGCCTTAACTATGGCTACACCTTC
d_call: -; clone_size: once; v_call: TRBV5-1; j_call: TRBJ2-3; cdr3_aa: CASSFPGVVGRDTQYF; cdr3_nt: TGCGCCAGCAGCTTTCCAGGGGTAGTGGGACGAGATACGCAGTATTTT
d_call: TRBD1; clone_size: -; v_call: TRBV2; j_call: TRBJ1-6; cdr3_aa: CASSLTGGLNNSPLHF; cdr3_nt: TGTGCCAGCAGCCTTACAGGGGGCTTGAATAATTCACCCCTCCACTTT
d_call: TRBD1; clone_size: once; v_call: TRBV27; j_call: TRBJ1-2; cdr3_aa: CASKLDRGYGYTF; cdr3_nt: TGTGCCAGCAAACTGGACAGGGGCTATGGCTACACCTTC
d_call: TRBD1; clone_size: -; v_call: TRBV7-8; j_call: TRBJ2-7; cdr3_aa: CASSPRGAGTGIYEQYF; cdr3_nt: TGTGCCAGCAGCCCCCGGGGTGCCGGGACAGGGATTTACGAGCAGTACTTC
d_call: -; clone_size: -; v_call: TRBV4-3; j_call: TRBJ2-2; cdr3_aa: CASSQEGRDINTGELFF; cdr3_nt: TGCGCCAGCAGCCAAGAGGGGCGAGACATAAACACCGGGGAGCTGTTTTTT
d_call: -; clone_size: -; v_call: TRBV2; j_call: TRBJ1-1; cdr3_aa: CASALQGNTEAFF; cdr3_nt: TGTGCCAGTGCCCTACAGGGGAACACTGAAGCTTTCTTT
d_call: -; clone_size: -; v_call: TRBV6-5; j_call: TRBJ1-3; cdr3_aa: CASSRGDLGNTIYF; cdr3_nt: TGTGCCAGCAGTCGCGGGGACCTTGGAAACACCATATATTTT
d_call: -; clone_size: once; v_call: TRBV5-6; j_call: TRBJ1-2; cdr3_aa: CASSKQEDYGYTF; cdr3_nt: TGTGCCAGCAGCAAACAGGAAGACTATGGCTACACCTTC
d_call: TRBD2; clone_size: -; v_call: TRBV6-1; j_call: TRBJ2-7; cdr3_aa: CASSDGGSLAYEQYF; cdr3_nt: TGTGCCAGCAGTGACGGGGGGAGTTTGGCCTACGAGCAGTACTTC
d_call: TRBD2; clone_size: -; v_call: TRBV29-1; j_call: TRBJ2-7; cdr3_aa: CSATLAGGTYEQYF; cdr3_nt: TGCAGCGCGACCCTAGCGGGGGGAACCTACGAGCAGTACTTC
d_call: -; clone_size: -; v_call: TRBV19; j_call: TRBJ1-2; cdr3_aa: CASSIDLTGRYTF; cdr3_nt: TGTGCCAGTAGTATAGATTTGACAGGACGGTACACCTTC